The 17 T cell receptor beta chains below all came from one sample that was sequenced in a study of cytotoxic CD8 clonotypes in ibrutinib-treated CLL (dated by TCRdb to the early 2020s). Library construction relied on the immunoSEQ multiplex PCR assay. TCRdb re-hosts the immuneACCESS table, in-frame sequences only. Its copies lack some clones; in the studies checked, an unresolved V gene accounts for under half of them, and the cause for the rest is not known. Counted in this sample were some 200,000 clones; roughly 65% of them appeared once. The top ten hold more than 4.5% of the sample. Read against the paper, the sample's time point label means: 12 months on ibrutinib. Sequencing was performed on PBMCs, taken after 12 months of ibrutinib treatment. These receptors were collected from a human donor with chronic lymphocytic leukemia.

The genes are TRBV9 and TRBJ2-7; a possible D gene is TRBD2 (7 bases). Per the germline V gene, CDR1 is SGDLS and CDR2 is YYNGEE. V gave up 4 bases and J gave up 6 bases, with 20 bases separating them. This CDR3 is 15 amino acids long. The CDR3 loop reads CASSLRGYREGEQYF. DNA of the CDR3: TGTGCCAGCAGCTTGCGGGGATACAGGGAGGGCGAGCAGTACTTC.

The V call is TRBV7-3, the J call TRBJ1-2, with D uncertain. This CDR3 has 14 amino acids. V lost 6 bases and J 8 bases, leaving 19 bases between the germline ends. The V gene's germline CDR1 is SGHTA and CDR2 FQGTGA. Here the CDR3 DNA reads TGTGCCAGCAGACTCAGCGATTATGCGGGAGGCTACACCTTC. Translating gives CASRLSDYAGGYTF.

This chain links TRBV28 with TRBJ2-5; D is ambiguous. The length of the CDR3 is 13 residues. Between the trimmed V and J ends, which lost 2 bases and 5 bases, there was a span of 9 bases. Germline values: CDR1 MDHEN, CDR2 SYDVKM. In nucleotides, the CDR3 is TGTGCCAGCAGTTTAAATCGGTGGGAGACCCAGTACTTC. It specifies CASSLNRWETQYF.

The gene calls are TRBV28 and TRBJ2-7, with D hard to call. CDR1 MDHEN and CDR2 SYDVKM come from the germline V gene. The ends were cut back, 7 bases at V and 4 bases at J, with 8 bases in the middle. There are 11 residues in the CDR3. As DNA, the CDR3 is TGTGCCAGCAATCCGGGTTACGAGCAGTACTTC. Amino acid sequence: CASNPGYEQYF.

The V gene is TRBV27, the J gene TRBJ1-1, with D tentatively TRBD1 (5 bases). The germline V and J ends were trimmed by 4 bases and 11 bases, with 14 bases remaining between them. CDR3 length equals 12 residues. CDR1 MNHEY and CDR2 SMNVEV come from the germline V gene (reference sequence). CDR3 protein: CASSSIGHGAFF. For the CDR3, the DNA is TGTGCCAGCAGTTCGATTGGACACGGGGCTTTCTTT.

A note on this clone: Relative to the germline gene, one junction end is altered; a read error may explain this. The rearrangement joins TRBV28 to TRBJ2-7; D may be TRBD1 (6 bases). Germline V gives CDR1 MDHEN, CDR2 SYDVKM. This CDR3 is 11 amino acids long. The CDR3 DNA reads as TGTGCCAGCAGTTCATACTTCAGACAGGACTTC. It encodes CASSSYFRQDF. The whole variable domain, remainder taken from reference TRBV28 and TRBJ2-7, is DVKVTQSSRYLVKRTGEKVFLECVQDMDHENMFWYRQDPGLGLRLIYFSYDVKMKEKGDIPEGYSVSREKKERFSLILESASTNQTSMYLCASSSYFRQDFGPGTRLTVT.

The rearrangement joins TRBV4-1 to TRBJ2-5, with 7 bases matching TRBD2. Germline assignment: CDR1 MGHRA and CDR2 YSYEKL. The CDR3 runs 16 residues. V dropped 4 bases and J dropped 2; count of bases not matched to a gene: 10. The CDR3: CASSREGSGRQETQYF. DNA for the CDR3: TGCGCCAGCAGCCGGGAGGGCTCGGGGAGGCAAGAGACCCAGTACTTC.

The J gene is TRBJ1-1, the V gene TRBV5-1; D is undetermined. Deletions cut 0 bases from V and 2 bases from J, with 11 bases between. The CDR3 runs to 15 residues. The germline CDR1 and CDR2 sequences are SGHRS and YFSETQ. CDR3 sequence: CASSLGRAPNTEAFF. The CDR3 DNA sequence: TGCGCCAGCAGCTTGGGAAGGGCACCTAACACTGAAGCTTTCTTT. The variable domain in full, with the rest retrieved from reference TRBV5-1 and TRBJ1-1, is KAGVTQTPRYLIKTRGQQVTLSCSPISGHRSVSWYQQTPGQGLQFLFEYFSETQRNKGNFPGRFSGRQFSNSRSEMNVSTLELGDSALYLCASSLGRAPNTEAFFGQGTRLTVV.

With respect to this clone: Different DNA sequences within this sample yield the same CDR3. This rearrangement joins TRBV9 to TRBJ1-3; D is ambiguous. V lost 4 bases, J lost 0 bases, and 2 bases lay in between. CDR1 SGDLS and CDR2 YYNGEE come from the germline V gene. The CDR3 covers 12 residues. CDR3 sequence: CASSPSGNTIYF. The CDR3, as DNA: TGTGCCAGCAGCCCCTCTGGAAACACCATATATTTT.

This clone occurred a few times. The chain is built from TRBV6-1 and TRBJ2-2; D may correspond to TRBD1 or TRBD2 (6 bases each). The CDR3 covers 15 residues. From germline, CDR1 is MNHNS and CDR2 SASEGT. Trimming pared 3 bases from V and 6 bases from J, leaving 14 bases between. The chain's CDR3 is CASSDDRGLPGELFF. CDR3 in DNA: TGTGCCAGCAGTGACGATCGGGGGCTTCCCGGGGAGCTGTTTTTT.

The rearrangement uses TRBV5-1 and TRBJ2-1; D unclear. Germline assignment: CDR1 SGHRS and CDR2 YFSETQ. The V end lost 1 base, the J end lost 6 bases, and 17 bases lay between the germline ends. The CDR3 has 16 residues. The CDR3 is CASSLYVGRSANEQFF. The CDR3 DNA reads as TGCGCCAGCAGCTTGTATGTGGGTAGGAGTGCCAATGAGCAGTTCTTC. Variable domain in full (rest from reference TRBV5-1 and TRBJ2-1): KAGVTQTPRYLIKTRGQQVTLSCSPISGHRSVSWYQQTPGQGLQFLFEYFSETQRNKGNFPGRFSGRQFSNSRSEMNVSTLELGDSALYLCASSLYVGRSANEQFFGPGTRLTVL.

J is TRBJ1-6 and V is TRBV7-8; D not resolved. Trimming cost V 1 base and J 10 bases, with 11 bases left between them. The CDR3 has 14 residues. Germline-derived CDR1 and CDR2 are SGHVS and FQNEAQ. This chain's CDR3 is CASSLERVVSPLHF. In DNA, the CDR3 is TGTGCCAGCAGCTTAGAAAGGGTTGTCTCACCCCTCCACTTT.

J is TRBJ1-1 and V is TRBV7-9; TRBD1 might be the D (5 bases). Deletions cut 5 bases from V and 6 bases from J, with 10 bases between. Germline-derived CDR1 and CDR2 are SEHNR and FQNEAQ (reference sequence). This CDR3 region has 12 residues. The CDR3 coding sequence is TGTGCCAGCAGCAGCTGGGACCCTGAAGCTTTCTTT. Protein product: CASSSWDPEAFF. The complete variable domain, with remaining parts taken from reference TRBV7-9 and TRBJ1-1, reads DTGVSQNPRHKITKRGQNVTFRCDPISEHNRLYWYRQTLGQGPEFLTYFQNEAQLEKSRLLSDRFSAERPKGSFSTLEIQRTEQGDSAMYLCASSSWDPEAFFGQGTRLTVV.

This chain connects TRBV6-5 to TRBJ1-5; D call uncertain. The ends were cut back, 6 bases at V and 3 bases at J, with 6 bases in the middle. Germline values: CDR1 MNHEY, CDR2 SVGAGI. CDR3 size: 12 residues. The CDR3 nucleotides read TGTGCCAGCAGCCCCATCAATCAGCCCCAGCATTTT. It encodes CASSPINQPQHF.

The chain recombines TRBV28 with TRBJ2-2; D is perhaps TRBD1 (5 bases). Germline V gives CDR1 MDHEN, CDR2 SYDVKM. The CDR3 is 13 residues long. V lost 3 bases to trimming and J lost 8 bases, with 10 bases between them. Written as DNA, the CDR3 is TGTGCCAGCAGTTTGGAAAACAGGGGGGAGCTGTTTTTT. Translated: CASSLENRGELFF.

CDR3 protein: CASRGQGTNGYTF. CDR3 DNA sequence: TGTGCCAGCAGAGGACAGGGCACGAATGGCTACACCTTC. The chain uses TRBV11-2 and TRBJ1-2; 8 bases map to TRBD1. The CDR3 contains 13 residues. J gave up 6 bases and V 6 bases, and 6 bases lay outside the gene matches. Per germline, CDR1 SGHAT and CDR2 FQNNGV.

Only one count was recorded for this clone. The chain uses TRBV27 and TRBJ1-2, with a weak D call TRBD1 (5 bases). V lost 5 bases to trimming and J lost 4 bases, with 11 bases between them. This CDR3 has 13 amino acids. Germline CDR1 MNHEY, CDR2 SMNVEV (reference sequence). The CDR3, as DNA: TGTGCCAGCAGTCCGTATCAGGGCTATGGCTACACCTTC. Its protein product is CASSPYQGYGYTF.